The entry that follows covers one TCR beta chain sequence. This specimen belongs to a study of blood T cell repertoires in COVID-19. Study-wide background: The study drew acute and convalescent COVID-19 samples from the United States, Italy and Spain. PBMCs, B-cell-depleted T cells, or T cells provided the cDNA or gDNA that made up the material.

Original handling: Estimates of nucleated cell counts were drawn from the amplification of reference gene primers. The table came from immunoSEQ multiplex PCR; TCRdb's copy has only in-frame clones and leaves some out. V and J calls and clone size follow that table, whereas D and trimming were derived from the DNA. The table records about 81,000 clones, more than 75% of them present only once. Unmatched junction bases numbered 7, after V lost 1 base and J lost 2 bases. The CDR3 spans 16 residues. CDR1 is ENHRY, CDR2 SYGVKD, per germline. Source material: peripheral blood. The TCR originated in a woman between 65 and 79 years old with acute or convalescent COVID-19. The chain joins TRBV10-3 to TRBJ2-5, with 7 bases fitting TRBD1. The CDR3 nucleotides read TGTGCCATCAGTGAGTTTGGAACAGGGGCTCAAGAGACCCAGTACTTC. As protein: CAISEFGTGAQETQYF.